The subject of this entry is one T cell receptor (beta chain). This sample was taken from a study of shared T cell receptors in the human thymus. The CDR3 spans 14 residues. The germline V gene encodes CDR1 MNHNY and CDR2 SVGAGI (reference sequence). V dropped 2 bases and J dropped 0 bases, with 5 bases sitting between them. Profiled with immunoSEQ multiplex PCR; TCRdb holds only in-frame clones, not every one. The table includes roughly 500,000 clones, approximately 80% detected once. This sample also appeared in a second study, on human thymus T cells. Turning to that study: Thymic material originated from resections removed in the course of corrective heart surgery. Within thymic and blood repertoires, V and J gene usage appeared to be biased. Thymic TCR repertoires of unrelated people reportedly overlapped highly.

This sequence joins TRBV6-6 and TRBJ1-5; D gene unclear. Sequencing input: thymocytes. The receptor was derived from a boy less than two years old with a congenital heart defect. The CDR3: CASSYPGSNQPQHF. In DNA form, the CDR3 reads TGTGCCAGCAGTTACCCGGGTAGCAATCAGCCCCAGCATTTT.